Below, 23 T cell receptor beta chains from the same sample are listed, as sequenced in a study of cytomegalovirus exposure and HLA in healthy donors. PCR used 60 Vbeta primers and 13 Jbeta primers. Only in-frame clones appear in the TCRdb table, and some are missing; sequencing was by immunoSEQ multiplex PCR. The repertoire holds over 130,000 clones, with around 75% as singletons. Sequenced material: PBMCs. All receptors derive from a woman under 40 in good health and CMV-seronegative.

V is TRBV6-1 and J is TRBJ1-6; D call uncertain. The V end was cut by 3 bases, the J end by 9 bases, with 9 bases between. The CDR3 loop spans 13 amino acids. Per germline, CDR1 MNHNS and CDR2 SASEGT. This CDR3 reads CASSDRRGSPLHF. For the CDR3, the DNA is TGTGCCAGCAGTGATAGACGAGGTTCACCCCTCCACTTT.

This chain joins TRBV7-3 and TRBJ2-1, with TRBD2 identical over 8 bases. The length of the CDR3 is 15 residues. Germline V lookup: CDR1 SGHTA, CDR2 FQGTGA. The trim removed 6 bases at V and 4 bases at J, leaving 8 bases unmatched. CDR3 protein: CASSPRVAGYNEQFF. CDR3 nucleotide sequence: TGTGCCAGCAGTCCCCGGGTAGCGGGGTACAATGAGCAGTTCTTC. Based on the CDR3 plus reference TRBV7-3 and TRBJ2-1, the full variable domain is GAGVSQTPSNKVTEKGKYVELRCDPISGHTALYWYRQSLGQGPEFLIYFQGTGAADDSGLPNDRFFAVRPEGSVSTLKIQRTERGDSAVYLCASSPRVAGYNEQFFGPGTRLTVL.

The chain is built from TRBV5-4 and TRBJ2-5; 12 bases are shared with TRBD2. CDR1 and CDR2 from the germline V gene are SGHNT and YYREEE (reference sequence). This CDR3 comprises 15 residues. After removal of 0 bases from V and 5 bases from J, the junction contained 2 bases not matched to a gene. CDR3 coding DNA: TGTGCCAGCAGCTTGGGACTAGCGGGGGTTGAGACCCAGTACTTC. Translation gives CASSLGLAGVETQYF. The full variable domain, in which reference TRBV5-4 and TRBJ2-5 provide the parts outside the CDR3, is ETGVTQSPTHLIKTRGQQVTLRCSSQSGHNTVSWYQQALGQGPQFIFQYYREEENGRGNFPPRFSGLQFPNYSSELNVNALELDDSALYLCASSLGLAGVETQYFGPGTRLLVL.

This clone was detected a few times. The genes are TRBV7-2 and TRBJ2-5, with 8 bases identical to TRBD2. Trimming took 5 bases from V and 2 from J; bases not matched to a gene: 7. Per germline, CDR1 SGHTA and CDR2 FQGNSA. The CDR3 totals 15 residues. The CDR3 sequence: CASSEPGLEQETQYF. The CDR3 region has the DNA TGTGCCAGCAGCGAACCGGGACTAGAGCAAGAGACCCAGTACTTC.

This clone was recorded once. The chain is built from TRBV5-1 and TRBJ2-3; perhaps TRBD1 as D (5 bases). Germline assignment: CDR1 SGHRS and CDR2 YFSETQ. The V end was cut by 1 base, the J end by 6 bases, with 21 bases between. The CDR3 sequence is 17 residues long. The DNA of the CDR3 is TGCGCCAGCAGCTTGTTACGGGTGGGGCGACCCGGGGATACGCAGTATTTT. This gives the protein CASSLLRVGRPGDTQYF.

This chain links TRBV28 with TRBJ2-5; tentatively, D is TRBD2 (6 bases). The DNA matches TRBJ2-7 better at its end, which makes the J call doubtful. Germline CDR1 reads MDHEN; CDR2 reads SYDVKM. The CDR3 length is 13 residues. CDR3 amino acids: CASTRDSAGEQYF. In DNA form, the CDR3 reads TGTGCCAGCACCCGGGACTCCGCGGGCGAGCAGTACTTC.

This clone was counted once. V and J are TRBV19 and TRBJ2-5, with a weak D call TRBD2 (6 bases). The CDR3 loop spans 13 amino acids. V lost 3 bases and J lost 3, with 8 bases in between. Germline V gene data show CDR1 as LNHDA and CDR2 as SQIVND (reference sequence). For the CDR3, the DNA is TGTGCCAGTAGTATGGCTAGCGAAGAGACCCAGTACTTC. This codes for CASSMASEETQYF.

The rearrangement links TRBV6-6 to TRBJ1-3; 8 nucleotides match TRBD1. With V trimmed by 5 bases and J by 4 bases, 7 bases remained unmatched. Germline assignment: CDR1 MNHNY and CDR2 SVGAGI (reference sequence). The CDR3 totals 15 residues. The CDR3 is CASSPRQGIGNTIYF. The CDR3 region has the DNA TGTGCCAGCAGTCCCCGACAGGGGATCGGAAACACCATATATTTT.

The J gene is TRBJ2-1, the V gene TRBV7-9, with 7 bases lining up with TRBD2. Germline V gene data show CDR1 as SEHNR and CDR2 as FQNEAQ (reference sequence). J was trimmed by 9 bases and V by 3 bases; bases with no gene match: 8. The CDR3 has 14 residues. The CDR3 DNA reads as TGTGCCAGCAGCTTGATCGCGGGAGAGGTTGAGCAGTTCTTC. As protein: CASSLIAGEVEQFF. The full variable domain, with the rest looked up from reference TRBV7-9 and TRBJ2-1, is DTGVSQNPRHKITKRGQNVTFRCDPISEHNRLYWYRQTLGQGPEFLTYFQNEAQLEKSRLLSDRFSAERPKGSFSTLEIQRTEQGDSAMYLCASSLIAGEVEQFFGPGTRLTVL.

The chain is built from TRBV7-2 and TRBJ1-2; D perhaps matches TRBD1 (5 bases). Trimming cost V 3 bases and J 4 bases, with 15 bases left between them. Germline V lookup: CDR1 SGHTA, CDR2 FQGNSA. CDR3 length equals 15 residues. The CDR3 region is CASSLVGGDSYGYTF. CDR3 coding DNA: TGTGCCAGCAGCTTGGTGGGGGGAGACAGCTATGGCTACACCTTC.

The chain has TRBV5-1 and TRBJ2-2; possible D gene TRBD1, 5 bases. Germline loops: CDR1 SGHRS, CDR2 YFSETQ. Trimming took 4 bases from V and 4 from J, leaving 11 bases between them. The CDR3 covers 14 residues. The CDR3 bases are TGCGCCAGCAGCACCCTGACAGTCACCGGGGAGCTGTTTTTT. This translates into CASSTLTVTGELFF.

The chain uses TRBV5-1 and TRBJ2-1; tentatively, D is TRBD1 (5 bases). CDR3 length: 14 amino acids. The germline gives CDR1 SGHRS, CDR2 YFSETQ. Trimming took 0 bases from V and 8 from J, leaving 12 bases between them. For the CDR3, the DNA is TGCGCCAGCAGCTTGGAGGGGTTGGACGATGAGCAGTTCTTC. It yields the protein CASSLEGLDDEQFF.

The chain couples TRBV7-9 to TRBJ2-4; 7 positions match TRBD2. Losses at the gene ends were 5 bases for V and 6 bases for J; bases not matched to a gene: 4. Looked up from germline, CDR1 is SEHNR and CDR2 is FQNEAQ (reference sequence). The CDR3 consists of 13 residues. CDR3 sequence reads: CASSPRGVNIQYF. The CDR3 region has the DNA TGTGCCAGCAGCCCTCGGGGGGTAAACATTCAGTACTTC.

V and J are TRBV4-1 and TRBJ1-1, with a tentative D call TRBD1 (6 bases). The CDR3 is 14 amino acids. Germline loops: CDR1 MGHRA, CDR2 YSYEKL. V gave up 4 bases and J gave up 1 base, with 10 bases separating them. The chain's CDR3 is CASSRSGQNTEAFF. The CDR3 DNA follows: TGCGCCAGCAGCCGTTCGGGACAGAACACTGAAGCTTTCTTT.

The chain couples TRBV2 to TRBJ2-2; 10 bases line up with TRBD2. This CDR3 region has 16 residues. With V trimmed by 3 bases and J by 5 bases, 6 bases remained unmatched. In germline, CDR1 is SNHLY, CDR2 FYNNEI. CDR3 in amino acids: CASSDSGGAVTGELFF. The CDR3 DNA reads TGTGCCAGCAGTGACAGCGGGGGGGCGGTAACCGGGGAGCTGTTTTTT.

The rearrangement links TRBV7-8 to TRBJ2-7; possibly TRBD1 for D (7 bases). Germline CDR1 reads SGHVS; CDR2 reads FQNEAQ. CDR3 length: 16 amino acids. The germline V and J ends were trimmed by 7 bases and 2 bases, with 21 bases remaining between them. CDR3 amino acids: CASNNSPEGAAYEQYF. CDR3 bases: TGTGCCAGCAACAACAGCCCGGAGGGGGCTGCCTACGAGCAGTACTTC.

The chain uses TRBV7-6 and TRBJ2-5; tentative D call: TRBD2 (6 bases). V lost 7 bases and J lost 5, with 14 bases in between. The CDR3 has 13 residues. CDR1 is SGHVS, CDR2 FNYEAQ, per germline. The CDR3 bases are TGTGCCAGCAATCGGGAGTTATGGGAGACCCAGTACTTC. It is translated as CASNRELWETQYF.

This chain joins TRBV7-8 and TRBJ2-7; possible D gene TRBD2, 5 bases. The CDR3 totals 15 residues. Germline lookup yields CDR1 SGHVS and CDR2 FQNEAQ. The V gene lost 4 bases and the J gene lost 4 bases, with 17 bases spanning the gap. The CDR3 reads CASSSTRTGRYEQYF. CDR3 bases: TGTGCCAGCAGCTCTACTCGGACGGGAAGGTACGAGCAGTACTTC.

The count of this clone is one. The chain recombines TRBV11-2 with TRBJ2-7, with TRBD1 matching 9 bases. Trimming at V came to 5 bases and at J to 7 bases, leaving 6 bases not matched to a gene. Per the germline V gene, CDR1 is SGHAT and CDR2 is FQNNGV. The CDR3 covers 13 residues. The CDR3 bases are TGTGCCAGCAGCCAATGGACAGGGGATGAGCAGTACTTC. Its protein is CASSQWTGDEQYF.

This CDR3 is CASSFGTERETQYF. CDR3 DNA sequence: TGTGCCAGCAGCTTCGGTACGGAGCGGGAGACCCAGTACTTC. The chain is built from TRBV11-2 and TRBJ2-5; the D gene is possibly TRBD2 (5 bases). Trimming took off 3 bases at V and 5 bases at J, with 13 bases between the two ends. The CDR3 sequence is 14 residues long. Germline V gene data show CDR1 as SGHAT and CDR2 as FQNNGV. The full variable domain, with the rest looked up from reference TRBV11-2 and TRBJ2-5, is EAGVAQSPRYKIIEKRQSVAFWCNPISGHATLYWYQQILGQGPKLLIQFQNNGVVDDSQLPKDRFSAERLKGVDSTLKIQPAKLEDSAVYLCASSFGTERETQYFGPGTRLLVL.

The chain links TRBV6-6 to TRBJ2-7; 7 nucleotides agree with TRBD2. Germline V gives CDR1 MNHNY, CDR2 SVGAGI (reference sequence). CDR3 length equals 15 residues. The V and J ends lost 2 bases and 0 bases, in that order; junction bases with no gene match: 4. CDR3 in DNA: TGTGCCAGCAGTTACGCGGGGGTGAGCTCCTACGAGCAGTACTTC. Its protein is CASSYAGVSSYEQYF.

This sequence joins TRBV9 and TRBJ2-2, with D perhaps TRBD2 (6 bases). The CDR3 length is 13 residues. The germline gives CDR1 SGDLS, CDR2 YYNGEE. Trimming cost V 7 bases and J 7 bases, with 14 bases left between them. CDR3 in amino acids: CASRLGHGGELFF. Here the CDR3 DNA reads TGTGCCAGCCGACTAGGGCATGGCGGGGAGCTGTTTTTT.

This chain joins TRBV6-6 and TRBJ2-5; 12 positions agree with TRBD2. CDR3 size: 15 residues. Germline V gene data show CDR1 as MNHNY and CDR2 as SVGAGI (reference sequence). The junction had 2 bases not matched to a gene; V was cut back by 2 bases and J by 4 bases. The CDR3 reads CASSYPGLAGETQYF. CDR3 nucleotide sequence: TGTGCCAGCAGTTACCCGGGACTAGCGGGAGAGACCCAGTACTTC.